These 18 T cell receptor beta chains were sequenced from one sample in a study of shared clonotypes between healthy human individuals. This table comes from immunoSEQ multiplex PCR, and its TCRdb copy is limited to in-frame clones, with some not included. Altogether approximately 980,000 clones are present, over 75% being singletons, with the ten largest covering approximately 1.5%. The specimen sequenced was memory CD4+ T cells sorted from blood. As for subset: CD45RA-negative fraction. These TCRs come from a man between 18 and 29 years old in good health.

This clone was detected only once. The chain carries TRBV5-4 and TRBJ2-5; 7 bases are shared with TRBD2. With V trimmed by 0 bases and J by 4 bases, 3 bases remained unmatched. The CDR3 contains 14 residues. CDR1 is SGHNT, CDR2 YYREEE, per germline (reference sequence). CDR3 nucleotides: TGTGCCAGCAGCTTGGGCCCGGGAGGAGAGACCCAGTACTTC. Translated: CASSLGPGGETQYF.

This clone occurred once. The chain is built from TRBV2 and TRBJ2-7, with D possibly being TRBD1 (6 bases). V shed 3 bases and J shed 2 bases, with 14 bases lying between them. The germline V gene has CDR1 SNHLY and CDR2 FYNNEI. This CDR3 has 15 residues. The CDR3 protein is CASSERDKTAYEQYF. The CDR3 DNA follows: TGTGCCAGCAGTGAGAGGGACAAGACGGCCTACGAGCAGTACTTC.

The CDR3 DNA reads TGTGCCAGCAGCCAGCTGGGGTACCAAGAGACCCAGTACTTC. Residues: CASSQLGYQETQYF. This sequence joins TRBV9 and TRBJ2-5; D ambiguous. CDR3 size: 14 residues. V lost 4 bases, J lost 0 bases, and 10 bases lay in between. The germline gives CDR1 SGDLS, CDR2 YYNGEE.

The rearrangement joins TRBV6-4 to TRBJ2-2, with no clear D. The CDR3 is 16 amino acids. The germline gives CDR1 MRHNA, CDR2 SNTAGT. V lost 6 bases and J 0 bases, leaving 14 bases between the germline ends. The CDR3 DNA reads TGTGCCAGCAGGAAGACTCAAACCGCGAACACCGGGGAGCTGTTTTTT. The encoded protein is CASRKTQTANTGELFF.

The V call is TRBV30, the J call TRBJ1-3; D unclear. CDR3 length equals 16 residues. The V end lost 0 bases, the J end lost 0 bases, and 12 bases lay between the germline ends. Germline loops: CDR1 GTSNPN, CDR2 SVGIG (reference sequence). The CDR3 region has the DNA TGTGCCTGGAGTGTACCTGTCAGCCTCTCTGGAAACACCATATATTTT. Protein: CAWSVPVSLSGNTIYF. Variable domain in full (rest from reference TRBV30 and TRBJ1-3): SQTIHQWPATLVQPVGSPLSLECTVEGTSNPNLYWYRQAAGRGLQLLFYSVGIGQISSEVPQNLSASRPQDRQFILSSKKLLLSDSGFYLCAWSVPVSLSGNTIYFGEGSWLTVV.

The rearrangement links TRBV7-9 to TRBJ2-1; D might be TRBD2 (5 bases). Trimming removed 2 bases from V and 8 bases from J, with 16 bases in between. Germline CDR1 SEHNR, CDR2 FQNEAQ (reference sequence). This CDR3 has 15 residues. The CDR3 nucleotides are TGTGCCAGCAGCTTAAGGAAGGGAGTTAGGGATGAGCAGTTCTTC. It encodes CASSLRKGVRDEQFF.

J is TRBJ2-5 and V is TRBV5-4, with D possibly matching TRBD2 (5 bases). The germline V gene has CDR1 SGHNT and CDR2 YYREEE (reference sequence). Trimming stripped 2 bases from V and 2 bases from J, with 13 bases between. This CDR3 has 15 residues. The CDR3 region is CASSLFGGPQETQYF. The CDR3, as DNA: TGTGCCAGCAGCTTATTCGGCGGGCCTCAAGAGACCCAGTACTTC.

The V and J genes are TRBV28 and TRBJ2-7; 7 bases line up with TRBD1. The CDR3 totals 13 residues. The V segment lost 8 bases and the J segment 0 bases; nucleotides outside the gene matches: 4. Germline loops: CDR1 MDHEN, CDR2 SYDVKM. As DNA, the CDR3 is TGTGCCAGCCATGACAGGGCCTCCTACGAGCAGTACTTC. It yields the protein CASHDRASYEQYF.

The chain has TRBV18 and TRBJ1-5, with D possibly being TRBD1 (5 bases). The CDR3 has 14 residues. Looked up from germline, CDR1 is KGHSH and CDR2 is LQKENI. V lost 6 bases and J lost 2, with 11 bases in between. The CDR3, as DNA: TGTGCCAGCTCGTGGGGGATTGGCAATCAGCCCCAGCATTTT. The encoded protein is CASSWGIGNQPQHF.

Regarding this clone: The same CDR3 can be traced to other DNA sequences in this sample. V usage is TRBV30 and J usage is TRBJ1-2, with no clear D. Germline V gene data show CDR1 as GTSNPN and CDR2 as SVGIG (reference sequence). V lost 1 base, J lost 0 bases, and 6 bases lay in between. The CDR3 is 13 amino acids. CDR3 bases: TGTGCCTGGAGTGCAGGAACTAACTATGGCTACACCTTC. Encoded protein: CAWSAGTNYGYTF.

This clone was counted ten times or more. CDR3 DNA sequence: TGTGCCAGCAGCTCCGGGACAGGGGTCAACGAGCAGTACTTC. Amino acid sequence: CASSSGTGVNEQYF. The chain links TRBV7-9 to TRBJ2-7; 10 bases fit TRBD1. V was clipped by 4 bases and J by 5 bases; unmatched bases: 5. The CDR3 is made up of 14 amino acids. CDR1 is SEHNR and CDR2 is FQNEAQ in the germline V gene (reference sequence).

Regarding this clone: The sample contains more than one DNA sequence encoding this CDR3. The chain recombines TRBV5-1 with TRBJ2-7, with 11 bases lining up with TRBD1. Germline CDR1 SGHRS, CDR2 YFSETQ. The CDR3 is 13 amino acids. The V gene end was trimmed by 4 bases and the J gene end by 6 bases; junction bases not matched to a gene: 3. As DNA, the CDR3 is TGCGCCAGCAGCCCGGGACAGGGGGGCGAGCAGTACTTC. Amino acid sequence: CASSPGQGGEQYF.

The chain joins TRBV2 to TRBJ2-3; D not certain. Germline V CDR1 and CDR2: SNHLY, FYNNEI. Trimming cost V 7 bases and J 6 bases, with 11 bases left between them. This CDR3 region has 12 residues. The DNA of the CDR3 is TGTGCCAGCAAGATGGAGCTCGATACGCAGTATTTT. It encodes CASKMELDTQYF.

The V call is TRBV2, the J call TRBJ2-3; D is unresolved. With 5 bases removed from V and 4 bases from J, the gap between germline ends came to 19 bases. Germline V gene sequence: CDR1 SNHLY, CDR2 FYNNEI. This CDR3 comprises 16 residues. The CDR3: CASSTPPRVGSDTQYF. CDR3 nucleotide sequence: TGTGCCAGCAGTACCCCCCCACGGGTGGGGTCAGATACGCAGTATTTT. Looking up the rest from reference TRBV2 and TRBJ2-3 gives the full variable domain: EPEVTQTPSHQVTQMGQEVILRCVPISNHLYFYWYRQILGQKVEFLVSFYNNEISEKSEIFDDQFSVERPDGSNFTLKIRSTKLEDSAMYFCASSTPPRVGSDTQYFGPGTRLTVL.

The rearrangement links TRBV6-1 to TRBJ2-7, with 10 bases identical to TRBD1. This CDR3 is built from 14 residues. Germline loops: CDR1 MNHNS, CDR2 SASEGT. V trimming: 7 bases; J trimming: 2 bases; junction bases outside the gene matches: 5. The CDR3 here is CASTWDRGTYEQYF. CDR3 DNA: TGTGCCAGCACGTGGGACAGGGGTACCTACGAGCAGTACTTC.

The V and J genes are TRBV29-1 and TRBJ2-7, with TRBD1 matching 10 bases. V lost 4 bases, J lost 3 bases, and 3 bases stayed unmatched. Looked up from germline, CDR1 is SQVTM and CDR2 is ANQGSEA. The CDR3 totals 13 residues. The CDR3 DNA sequence: TGCAGCGTTGCCGGGACAGGGGACTACGAGCAGTACTTC. This gives the protein CSVAGTGDYEQYF.

This sequence joins TRBV5-1 and TRBJ1-1; the match to TRBD1 covers 10 bases. The germline CDR1 and CDR2 sequences are SGHRS and YFSETQ. Trimming removed 3 bases from V and 8 bases from J; junction bases left unmatched: 4. The CDR3 is 13 residues long. In DNA, the CDR3 is TGCGCCAGCAGCTCCCGACAGGGGGCGGAAGCTTTCTTT. As protein: CASSSRQGAEAFF.

This sequence joins TRBV23-1 and TRBJ1-4; unclear D gene. TRBV23-1 is an ORF for which the function is uncertain. Trimming took 4 bases from V and 7 from J, leaving 10 bases between them. The CDR3 runs to 13 residues. The CDR3 DNA is TGCGCCAGCAGTCCATCCGGCGGTGAAAAACTGTTTTTT. As protein: CASSPSGGEKLFF.